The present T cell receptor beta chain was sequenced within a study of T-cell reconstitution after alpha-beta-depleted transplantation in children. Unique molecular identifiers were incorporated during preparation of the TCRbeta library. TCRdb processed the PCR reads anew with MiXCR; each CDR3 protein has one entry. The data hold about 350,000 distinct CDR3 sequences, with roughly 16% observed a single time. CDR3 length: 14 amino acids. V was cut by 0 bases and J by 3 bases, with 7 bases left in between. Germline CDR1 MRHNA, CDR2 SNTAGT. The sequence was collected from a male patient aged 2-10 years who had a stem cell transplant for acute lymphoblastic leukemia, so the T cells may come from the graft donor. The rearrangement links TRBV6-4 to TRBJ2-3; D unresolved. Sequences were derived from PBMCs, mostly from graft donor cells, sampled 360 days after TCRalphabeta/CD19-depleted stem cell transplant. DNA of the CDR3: TGTGCCAGCAGTGACTCGGACGGAACAGATACGCAGTATTTT. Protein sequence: CASSDSDGTDTQYF.